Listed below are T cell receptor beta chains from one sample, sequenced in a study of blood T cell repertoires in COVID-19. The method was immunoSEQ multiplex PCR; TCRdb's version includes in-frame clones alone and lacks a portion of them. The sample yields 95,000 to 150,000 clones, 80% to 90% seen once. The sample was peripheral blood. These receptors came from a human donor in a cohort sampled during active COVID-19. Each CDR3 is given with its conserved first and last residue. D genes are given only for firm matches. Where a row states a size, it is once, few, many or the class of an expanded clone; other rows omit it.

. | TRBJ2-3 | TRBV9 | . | CASSAAGLSTDTQYF | TGTGCCAGCAGCGCGGCAGGGCTGAGCACAGATACGCAGTATTTT
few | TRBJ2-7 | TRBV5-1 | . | CASSLTGSTAQYF | TGCGCCAGCAGCTTAACAGGGTCCACGGCGCAGTACTTC
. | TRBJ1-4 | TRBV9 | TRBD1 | CASSERTGTEKLFF | TGTGCCAGCAGCGAGAGGACAGGGACCGAAAAACTGTTTTTT
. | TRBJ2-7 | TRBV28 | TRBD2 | CASSSYLARGRQYEQYF | TGTGCCAGCAGTTCCTACCTAGCACGCGGGAGGCAGTACGAGCAGTACTTC
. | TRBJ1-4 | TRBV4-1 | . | CASSRGGAGEKLFF | TGCGCCAGCAGCCGAGGGGGGGCGGGTGAAAAACTGTTTTTT
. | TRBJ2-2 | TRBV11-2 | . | CASSLLDRYTGELFF | TGTGCCAGCAGCTTACTCGACAGGTACACCGGGGAGCTGTTTTTT
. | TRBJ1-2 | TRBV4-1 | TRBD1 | CASSQVSGQGPYGYTF | TGCGCCAGCAGCCAAGTATCGGGACAGGGACCCTATGGCTACACCTTC
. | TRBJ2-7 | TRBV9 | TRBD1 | CASSVADGTALYEQYF | TGTGCCAGCAGCGTAGCTGACGGGACAGCGCTCTACGAGCAGTACTTC
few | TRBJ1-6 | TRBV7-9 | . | CASSSGTRLNSPLHF | TGTGCCAGCAGCTCCGGGACAAGACTTAATTCACCCCTCCACTTT
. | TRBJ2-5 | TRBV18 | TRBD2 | CASSPPDWEGGGETQYF | TGTGCCAGCTCACCACCGGATTGGGAGGGTGGAGGAGAGACCCAGTACTTC
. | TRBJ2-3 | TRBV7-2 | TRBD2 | CASSSDVAGLGTDTQYF | TGTGCCAGCAGCTCAGATGTAGCGGGTCTGGGCACAGATACGCAGTATTTT
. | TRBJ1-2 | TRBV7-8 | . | CASSLSGETSGYTF | TGTGCCAGCAGCTTATCGGGGGAGACCTCTGGCTACACCTTC
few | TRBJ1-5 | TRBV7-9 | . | CASSLWQGKGNQPQHF | TGTGCCAGCAGCTTGTGGCAGGGGAAGGGGAATCAGCCCCAGCATTTT
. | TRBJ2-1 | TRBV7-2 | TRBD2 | CASGEPAGGRSSYNEQFF | TGTGCCAGCGGAGAGCCAGCGGGGGGGAGGAGCTCCTACAATGAGCAGTTCTTC
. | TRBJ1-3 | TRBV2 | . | CASSEAGASGNTIYF | TGTGCCAGCAGTGAAGCGGGGGCCTCTGGAAACACCATATATTTT
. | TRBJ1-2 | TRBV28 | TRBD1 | CASSSLPGTGPNYGYTF | TGTGCCAGCAGTTCCCTCCCAGGGACAGGGCCCAACTATGGCTACACCTTC
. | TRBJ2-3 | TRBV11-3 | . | CASSSGQRTDTQYF | TGTGCCAGCAGCTCCGGACAGCGCACAGATACGCAGTATTTT
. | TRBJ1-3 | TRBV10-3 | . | CAIRDTGNSGNTIYF | TGTGCCATCAGAGACACCGGAAACTCTGGAAACACCATATATTTT
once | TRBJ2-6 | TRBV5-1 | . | CASSPQASGANVLTF | TGCGCCAGCAGCCCCCAGGCATCTGGGGCCAACGTCCTGACTTTC
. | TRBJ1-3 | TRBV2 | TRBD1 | CASSAQGVGNTIYF | TGTGCCAGCAGCGCACAGGGGGTCGGAAACACCATATATTTT
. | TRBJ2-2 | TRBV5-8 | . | CASSSRGRELFF | TGTGCCAGCAGTTCACGCGGAAGGGAGCTGTTTTTT
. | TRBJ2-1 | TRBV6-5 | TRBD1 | CATLQGQGADEQFF | TGTGCCACCCTGCAGGGACAGGGGGCCGATGAGCAGTTCTTC
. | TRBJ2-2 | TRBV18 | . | CASSTGQLNTGELFF | TGTGCCAGCTCCACCGGACAACTCAACACCGGGGAGCTGTTTTTT
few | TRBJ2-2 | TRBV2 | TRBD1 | CASAPWGTGDTGELFF | TGTGCCAGCGCCCCGTGGGGGACAGGGGACACCGGGGAGCTGTTTTTT
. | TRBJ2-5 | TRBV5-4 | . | CASSPRDKGEETQYF | TGTGCCAGCAGCCCACGGGACAAAGGTGAAGAGACCCAGTACTTC
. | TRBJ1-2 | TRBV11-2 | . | CASSFREGYGYTF | TGTGCCAGCAGCTTTAGAGAGGGCTATGGCTACACCTTC